This TCR beta chain was recorded in a study of T cell responses to AZD1222 COVID-19 vaccine. Study-level points and caveats: Repertoires were obtained only post-peak T cell response. Epitopes outside B.1.351 and B.1.1.7 mutated regions reportedly drew nearly half of spike TCRs. Across the whole spike, CD4 TCRs peaked at regions 160-218 and 743-854.

The CDR3 totals 14 residues. The V gene lost 6 bases and the J gene lost 0 bases, with 9 bases spanning the gap. Germline V gene sequence: CDR1 SNHLY, CDR2 FYNNEI. Data came from immunoSEQ multiplex PCR; TCRdb stores just in-frame clones and leaves some out. This sample has more than 150,000 clones, with about 94% found just once. As for this clone: What it recognizes is unknown.

The rearrangement joins TRBV2 to TRBJ1-3; D gene unclear. This receptor was taken from an adult in good health. The input for sequencing was peripheral blood, taken on day 0 of AZD1222 vaccination. The CDR3 reads CASSVSGSGNTIYF. In DNA form, the CDR3 reads TGTGCCAGCAGCGTTTCAGGCTCTGGAAACACCATATATTTT.